The 29 T cell receptor beta chains below were found in one sample sequenced in a study of T-cell reconstitution after alpha-beta-depleted transplantation in children. Preparing the TCRbeta library involved the use of unique molecular identifiers. TCRdb re-called the PCR reads with MiXCR, one entry per CDR3 protein. Altogether 250,000 to 300,000 distinct CDR3 sequences are present, about 9.4% being singletons, with the ten largest covering 7.5%. This sample comprised PBMCs, obtained before TCRalphabeta/CD19-depleted stem cell transplant. The receptors derive from a boy under three years old with acute myeloid leukemia, due to receive a stem cell transplant.

This clonotype has a count of ten or more. The chain uses TRBV29-1 and TRBJ1-5; weak D call: TRBD1 (6 bases). The CDR3 runs to 14 residues. Germline V gene lookup returns CDR1 SQVTM and CDR2 ANQGSEA. Deletions cut 6 bases from V and 2 bases from J, with 14 bases between. This chain's CDR3 is CSVVQGGGNQPQHF. In nucleotides, the CDR3 is TGCAGCGTAGTACAGGGAGGAGGCAATCAGCCCCAGCATTTT.

With regard to this clonotype: A much larger clone differs from this one at a single base, so this may be a read error. The chain uses TRBV7-8 and TRBJ1-5; 7 bases match TRBD1. CDR1 and CDR2 from the germline V gene are SGHVS and FQNEAQ. The CDR3 covers 17 residues. CDR3 bases: TGTGCCAACAGCTTTGGGACAGCTCTTTTGAGCAATCAGCCCCAGCATTTT. Its protein product is CANSFGTALLSNQPQHF.

In its sample, this clonotype was seen many times. This chain links TRBV12-3 or TRBV12-4 with TRBJ1-4; 8 bases are shared with TRBD1. The V segment lost 9 bases and the J segment 4 bases; nucleotides outside the gene matches: 4. The CDR3 is 13 residues long. CDR3 sequence: CASSDRGNEKLFF. CDR3 sequence (DNA): TGTGCCAGTTCAGACAGGGGTAATGAAAAACTGTTTTTT.

The sample holds many counts of this clonotype. The chain joins TRBV7-9 to TRBJ2-1; weak D call: TRBD1 (6 bases). The CDR3 runs to 13 residues. Germline-derived CDR1 and CDR2 are SEHNR and FQNEAQ (reference sequence). The V end lost 2 bases, the J end lost 8 bases, and 10 bases lay between the germline ends. In nucleotides, the CDR3 is TGTGCCAGCAGCTTATTACAGGGTCATGAGCAGTTCTTC. Translated, it gives CASSLLQGHEQFF.

This clonotype has a count of ten or more. The chain joins TRBV5-1 to TRBJ2-2; 8 positions agree with TRBD1. The germline CDR1 and CDR2 sequences are SGHRS and YFSETQ. The CDR3 extends over 14 amino acids. V trimming: 4 bases; J trimming: 7 bases; junction bases outside the gene matches: 6. The CDR3 DNA follows: TGCGCCAGCAGCCGAGGACAGGGCAACGGGGAGCTGTTTTTT. The encoded protein is CASSRGQGNGELFF.

This clonotype was seen many times. This rearrangement joins TRBV30 to TRBJ2-7; tentative D call: TRBD2 (7 bases). Germline V gene sequence: CDR1 GTSNPN, CDR2 SVGIG (reference sequence). V was cut by 2 bases and J by 1 base, with 12 bases left in between. The CDR3 has 14 amino acids. CDR3 in amino acids: CAWSNGGPSYEQYF. CDR3 nucleotides: TGTGCCTGGAGTAACGGGGGGCCGTCCTACGAGCAGTACTTC.

This clonotype was found many times. The V gene is TRBV18, the J gene TRBJ2-1; TRBD2 matches at 11 bases. Germline V gene data show CDR1 as KGHSH and CDR2 as LQKENI. Trimming cost V 2 bases and J 6 bases; bases outside gene matches: 6. There are 16 residues in the CDR3. The CDR3 loop reads CASSPGASGGSNEQFF. The CDR3 region has the DNA TGTGCCAGCTCACCAGGGGCTAGCGGGGGGTCCAATGAGCAGTTCTTC.

Ten or more counts support this clonotype. The J gene is TRBJ1-1, the V gene TRBV29-1; D remains unclear. The V gene lost 1 base and the J gene lost 4 bases, with 7 bases spanning the gap. This CDR3 has 12 residues. Germline values: CDR1 SQVTM, CDR2 ANQGSEA. Here the CDR3 DNA reads TGCAGCGTTGAAGGGGGTGGCACTGAAGCTTTCTTT. The encoded protein is CSVEGGGTEAFF.

This clonotype was counted ten times or more. This chain connects TRBV28 to TRBJ1-4; D remains ambiguous. Germline V CDR1 and CDR2: MDHEN, SYDVKM. Trimming removed 3 bases from V and 7 bases from J, with 15 bases in between. The CDR3 contains 15 residues. Here the CDR3 DNA reads TGTGCCAGCAGTTTTCTGGATAAGCGTGGTGAAAAACTGTTTTTT. Translation: CASSFLDKRGEKLFF.

This clonotype was picked up many times. This chain connects TRBV28 to TRBJ1-2, with D tentatively TRBD1 (6 bases). V was shortened by 6 bases and J by 0 bases, with 20 bases between the two germline ends. The CDR3 has 17 residues. Per germline, CDR1 MDHEN and CDR2 SYDVKM. CDR3 residues: CASSPRWGAEANYGYTF. Here the CDR3 DNA reads TGTGCCAGCAGCCCTCGGTGGGGGGCAGAGGCTAACTATGGCTACACCTTC.

With respect to this clonotype: This may be a read error: a much more frequent sequence differs by one nucleotide. V is TRBV7-3 and J is TRBJ1-5; D is perhaps TRBD1 (5 bases). The length of the CDR3 is 15 residues. In germline, CDR1 is SGHTA, CDR2 FQGTGA. The CDR3 spells CDSSPSGGGNQPQHF. The CDR3 coding sequence is TGTGACAGCAGCCCAAGCGGGGGGGGCAATCAGCCCCAGCATTTT.

The V call is TRBV4-3, the J call TRBJ2-7; 10 positions agree with TRBD2. V was clipped by 0 bases and J by 7 bases; unmatched bases: 6. The germline CDR1 and CDR2 sequences are LGHNA and YSLEER. CDR3 length equals 15 residues. The CDR3 DNA is TGCGCCAGCAGCCAAGAAGCGGGAGGGCCCGAAGAGCAGTACTTC. Protein: CASSQEAGGPEEQYF.

The chain recombines TRBV12-3 or TRBV12-4 with TRBJ2-1, with 8 positions matching TRBD2. This CDR3 is 16 amino acids long. J gave up 5 bases and V 6 bases, and 12 bases lay outside the gene matches. The CDR3 protein is CASSPSTGGPHNEQFF. In nucleotides, the CDR3 is TGTGCCAGCAGCCCCTCAACGGGGGGGCCTCACAATGAGCAGTTCTTC.

This chain connects TRBV6-1 to TRBJ2-7; D unresolved. This CDR3 has 11 residues. V lost 3 bases, J lost 7 bases, and 7 bases lay in between. The germline CDR1 and CDR2 sequences are MNHNS and SASEGT. The CDR3 nucleotides read TGTGCCAGCAGTGAGTTTTATGAGCAGTACTTC. This codes for CASSEFYEQYF.

This clonotype is deemed medium-sized. The V and J genes are TRBV29-1 and TRBJ1-1; D remains ambiguous. The CDR3 runs to 12 residues. V gave up 7 bases and J gave up 0 bases, with 9 bases separating them. Germline V gene sequence: CDR1 SQVTM, CDR2 ANQGSEA. The CDR3 sequence is CSADTVNTEAFF. In DNA form, the CDR3 reads TGCAGCGCTGATACAGTGAACACTGAAGCTTTCTTT.

This chain joins TRBV9 and TRBJ1-2; possible D gene TRBD1, 6 bases. Looked up from germline, CDR1 is SGDLS and CDR2 is YYNGEE. Between the trimmed V and J ends, which lost 4 bases and 3 bases, there was a span of 13 bases. The CDR3 loop spans 14 amino acids. CDR3 sequence reads: CASSSSDSYYGYTF. For the CDR3, the DNA is TGTGCCAGCAGCTCCTCGGACAGTTACTATGGCTACACCTTC.

This clonotype was picked up many times. The DNA for the CDR3 is TGTGCCAGCAGCTTAGCGGGAGTGGATGAGCAGTTCTTC. It codes for CASSLAGVDEQFF. This chain connects TRBV7-9 to TRBJ2-1, with D perhaps TRBD2 (5 bases). V shed 0 bases and J shed 8 bases, with 8 bases lying between them. The V gene's germline CDR1 is SEHNR and CDR2 FQNEAQ (reference sequence). CDR3 length equals 13 residues.

There are many counts of this clonotype. Germline and junction disagree at one end, which may indicate a read error. The chain carries TRBV5-1 and TRBJ2-7; 7 bases agree with TRBD1. There are 15 residues in the CDR3. The germline CDR1 and CDR2 sequences are SGHRS and YFSETQ. CDR3 coding DNA: TGCGCCAGCAGCTCCCTCGGGACAGCTCCCTACGAGCAGTATTTC. It encodes CASSSLGTAPYEQYF. The full variable domain, in which reference TRBV5-1 and TRBJ2-7 provide the parts outside the CDR3, is KAGVTQTPRYLIKTRGQQVTLSCSPISGHRSVSWYQQTPGQGLQFLFEYFSETQRNKGNFPGRFSGRQFSNSRSEMNVSTLELGDSALYLCASSSLGTAPYEQYFGPGTRLTVT.

This clonotype was seen ten or more times. This chain connects TRBV24-1 to TRBJ2-5; 10 bases map to TRBD2. The CDR3 runs to 16 residues. From germline, CDR1 is KGHDR and CDR2 SFDVKD. V lost 0 bases to trimming and J lost 2 bases; unmatched junction nucleotides: 2. CDR3 residues: CATSDLGTSEQETQYF. In DNA, the CDR3 is TGTGCCACCAGTGATTTGGGGACTAGCGAACAAGAGACCCAGTACTTC.

This clonotype was counted many times. V gene TRBV7-2 combines with J gene TRBJ2-3, with 13 bases matching TRBD2. The CDR3 is made up of 16 amino acids. CDR1 is SGHTA and CDR2 is FQGNSA in the germline V gene. The J segment lost 5 bases and the V segment lost 3 bases, leaving 5 bases of the junction unmatched. The CDR3 loop is CASSFGLAGVRDTQYF. The CDR3, as DNA: TGTGCCAGCAGCTTCGGACTAGCGGGGGTTAGAGATACGCAGTATTTT.

This clonotype was found many times. The chain employs TRBV7-2 and TRBJ2-7; weak D call: TRBD1 (5 bases). V lost 3 bases and J 6 bases, leaving 6 bases between the germline ends. Looked up from germline, CDR1 is SGHTA and CDR2 is FQGNSA. The CDR3 is 11 residues long. The CDR3 region is CASSFRAEQYF. For the CDR3, the DNA is TGTGCCAGCAGCTTCAGGGCCGAGCAGTACTTC. Complete variable domain (other parts from reference TRBV7-2 and TRBJ2-7): GAGVSQSPSNKVTEKGKDVELRCDPISGHTALYWYRQSLGQGLEFLIYFQGNSAPDKSGLPSDRFSAERTGGSVSTLTIQRTQQEDSAVYLCASSFRAEQYFGPGTRLTVT.

CDR3 loop: CASSTLVSIGYTF. The CDR3 nucleotides read TGCGCCAGCAGCACCTTAGTGTCTATTGGCTACACCTTC. The rearrangement uses TRBV5-1 and TRBJ1-2; D uncertain. V lost 4 bases and J 7 bases, leaving 14 bases between the germline ends. CDR1 and CDR2 (germline): SGHRS, YFSETQ. This CDR3 spans 13 amino acids.

This clonotype was counted many times. The V call is TRBV10-3, the J call TRBJ2-5, with TRBD2 matching 7 bases. Germline loops: CDR1 ENHRY, CDR2 SYGVKD. With 3 bases clipped from V and 2 bases from J, the junction kept 3 bases outside the gene matches. The CDR3 covers 14 residues. DNA of the CDR3: TGTGCCATCAGTGATGGACTAGTTCAAGAGACCCAGTACTTC. Protein: CAISDGLVQETQYF.

The chain links TRBV19 to TRBJ2-3; D not resolved. V lost 7 bases, J lost 0 bases, and 17 bases lay in between. In germline, CDR1 is LNHDA, CDR2 SQIVND (reference sequence). The CDR3 covers 16 residues. The CDR3 reads CASNPNGIASTDTQYF. The DNA for the CDR3 is TGTGCCAGTAATCCGAACGGCATCGCTAGCACAGATACGCAGTATTTT.

This clonotype was recorded many times. The V and J genes are TRBV28 and TRBJ2-1; 14 bases align to TRBD2. Germline CDR1 reads MDHEN; CDR2 reads SYDVKM. V was clipped by 4 bases and J by 0 bases; unmatched bases: 11. CDR3 length: 20 amino acids. The CDR3 nucleotides read TGTGCCAGCAGTTCCATGACTAGCGGGAGGGACCTCCTCTCCTACAATGAGCAGTTCTTC. It codes for CASSSMTSGRDLLSYNEQFF.

This clonotype was seen repeatedly, ten times or more. The chain uses TRBV18 and TRBJ2-5; no definite D call. The CDR3 is made up of 15 amino acids. V shed 1 base and J shed 0 bases, with 9 bases lying between them. Germline CDR1 KGHSH, CDR2 LQKENI. Here the CDR3 DNA reads TGTGCCAGCTCACCACAGGCCGGATACCAAGAGACCCAGTACTTC. It codes for CASSPQAGYQETQYF.

This clonotype was picked up many times. This chain uses TRBV9 with TRBJ1-5; possibly TRBD1 for D (5 bases). CDR3 length equals 16 residues. CDR1 is SGDLS and CDR2 is YYNGEE in the germline V gene. V was cut by 0 bases and J by 3 bases, with 13 bases left in between. CDR3 nucleotide sequence: TGTGCCAGCAGCGTAGAGCAGGCAGGGTACAATCAGCCCCAGCATTTT. As protein: CASSVEQAGYNQPQHF.

This clonotype was recorded at least ten times. The chain couples TRBV27 to TRBJ2-2; 9 bases are shared with TRBD2. Germline lookup yields CDR1 MNHEY and CDR2 SMNVEV (reference sequence). This CDR3 is 13 amino acids long. V was pared by 6 bases and J by 8 bases, with 4 bases of the junction left unmatched. This CDR3 is CASRTLAGGELFF. The CDR3 DNA sequence: TGTGCCAGCAGGACCCTAGCGGGAGGGGAGCTGTTTTTT.

This clonotype has a count of ten or more. This sequence joins TRBV12-3 or TRBV12-4 and TRBJ2-6; the D gene is possibly TRBD2 (6 bases). Trimming removed 5 bases from V and 0 bases from J, with 17 bases in between. CDR3 length: 18 amino acids. This chain's CDR3 is CASSHPGTANSGANVLTF. Here the CDR3 DNA reads TGTGCCAGCAGTCACCCCGGGACTGCTAACTCTGGGGCCAACGTCCTGACTTTC.